This paragraph reports one TCR beta chain. Its antigen is undetermined. This specimen comes from a study of cytomegalovirus exposure and HLA in healthy donors. PCR involved 60 Vbeta and 13 Jbeta primers. Data came from immunoSEQ multiplex PCR; TCRdb stores just in-frame clones and leaves some out. Altogether about 110,000 clones are present, roughly 63% being singletons, with the ten largest covering 5.4%. The study, taken as a whole, reports: According to an earlier analysis, most TCR beta V segments yielded productive rearrangements about 87% or about 30% of the time. Researchers reported from a later analysis that most CMV-associated TCR beta chains appeared HLA-restricted. In a later analysis, several top co-occurrence clusters appeared linked to parvovirus B19, influenza, CMV and Epstein-Barr virus.

The CDR3 has 11 amino acids. The germline V gene encodes CDR1 KGHSH and CDR2 LQKENI. The V and J ends lost 5 bases and 3 bases respectively, with 4 bases between them. Healthy bone marrow donors made up the donor group. The V call is TRBV18, the J call TRBJ1-1; D remains unclear. This receptor was taken from a woman between 65 and 79 years old in good health and CMV-seropositive. The material sequenced was PBMCs. This CDR3 is CASSFDTEAFF. CDR3 nucleotides: TGTGCCAGCTCATTCGACACTGAAGCTTTCTTT.